One and the same sample provided the 3 T cell receptor beta chains below, sequenced in a study of shared clonotypes between healthy human individuals. TCRdb's copy holds only in-frame clones and misses some; the assay was immunoSEQ multiplex PCR. The sample consists of approximately 95,000 clones, under 70% of them appearing once. Sequenced sample: memory CD8+ T cells sorted from blood. Subset in this sample: CD45RO+ cells pooled with CCR7-negative TemRA cells. Receptors originate from a man aged 25 to 45 in good health.

The V gene is TRBV11-2, the J gene TRBJ2-3; 11 nucleotides match TRBD2. The germline CDR1 and CDR2 sequences are SGHAT and FQNNGV. This CDR3 has 15 residues. The junction had 3 bases not matched to a gene; V was cut back by 2 bases and J by 5 bases. CDR3 sequence reads: CASSLSLAGGDTQYF. CDR3 sequence (DNA): TGTGCCAGCAGCTTAAGTCTAGCGGGAGGAGATACGCAGTATTTT.

To note about this clone: A much larger clone lies one base from this, so it may be a read error. Other DNA sequences from this sample encode an identical CDR3 as well. The J gene is TRBJ1-1, the V gene TRBV29-1, with D tentatively TRBD1 (6 bases). The CDR3 has 14 residues. Germline CDR1 is SQVTM and CDR2 is ANQGSEA. The CDR3 spells CSVGSGRGEDEAFF. The CDR3 bases are TGCAGCGTTGGCTCGGGCAGGGGAGAGGATGAAGCCTTCTTT.

The chain recombines TRBV28 with TRBJ2-1; 12 bases map to TRBD2. CDR1 is MDHEN and CDR2 is SYDVKM in the germline V gene. J gave up 5 bases and V 3 bases, and 2 bases lay outside the gene matches. CDR3 length: 15 amino acids. The CDR3 DNA sequence: TGTGCCAGCAGTTTCGGACTAGCGGGGAACAATGAGCAGTTCTTC. It translates to CASSFGLAGNNEQFF.